These T cell receptor beta chains were read from a single sample in a study of neurological immune-mediated disorders. TCRdb ran MiXCR on the 5' RACE reads and lists one entry per CDR3 protein. The sample consists of 55,000 to 65,000 distinct CDR3 sequences, 3% to 4% of them appearing once. Sequencing was carried out using PBMCs. The source is a woman aged 45-59 years with multiple sclerosis. The CDR3 runs from the conserved cysteine through the conserved F or W. The D gene is left open where the match is weak. Rows give clone size only sometimes, using once, few, many, or a class for an expanded clone.

>many|TRBJ2-7|TRBV20-1|-
CSASGHRGRLYEQYF
TGCAGTGCTAGTGGCCACAGAGGGAGGTTGTACGAGCAGTACTTC
>few|TRBJ2-2|TRBV9|TRBD2
CASSGLVAGAGELFF
TGTGCCAGCAGCGGCCTCGTAGCGGGAGCCGGGGAGCTGTTTTTT
>many|TRBJ2-7|TRBV10-3|-
CAISESSDSYEQYF
TGTGCCATCAGTGAGTCGTCGGACAGCTACGAGCAGTACTTC
>many|TRBJ2-3|TRBV20-1|TRBD2
CSATIPTSGGGTDTQYF
TGCAGTGCTACCATCCCGACTAGCGGAGGGGGGACAGATACGCAGTATTTT
>many|TRBJ1-5|TRBV10-3|TRBD1
CAVGQGSQPQHF
TGTGCCGTCGGACAGGGGAGTCAGCCCCAGCATTTT
>many|TRBJ2-1|TRBV10-3|-
CAISEEVDEQFF
TGTGCCATCAGTGAGGAAGTGGATGAGCAGTTCTTC
>-|TRBJ2-1|TRBV12-3/TRBV12-4|-
CASRLVGNEQFF
TGTGCCAGCAGACTAGTGGGCAATGAGCAGTTCTTC
>few|TRBJ2-2|TRBV5-1|TRBD1
CASSQSTGGFPGELFF
TGCGCCAGCAGCCAATCGACAGGGGGGTTCCCCGGGGAGCTGTTTTTT
>many|TRBJ2-5|TRBV6-2/TRBV6-3|-
CASSYSRHLQETQYF
TGTGCCAGCAGTTACTCCCGGCACCTCCAAGAGACCCAGTACTTC
>many|TRBJ2-7|TRBV5-1|-
CASSLEGVPYEQYF
TGCGCCAGCAGCTTGGAGGGGGTCCCCTACGAGCAGTACTTC
>many|TRBJ2-5|TRBV5-1|-
CASRTPGLETQYF
TGCGCCAGCAGAACACCAGGGTTGGAGACCCAGTACTTC
>many|TRBJ1-2|TRBV20-1|TRBD1
CSAPKSTGTSSGYTF
TGCAGTGCTCCAAAATCGACAGGGACATCTTCTGGCTACACCTTC
>medium-sized|TRBJ2-7|TRBV20-1|TRBD1
CSARGTGPYEQYF
TGCAGTGCTAGAGGGACAGGGCCCTACGAGCAGTACTTC
>-|TRBJ1-1|TRBV5-1|-
CSSSLGGTSTEAFF
TGCTCCAGCAGCTTGGGGGGGACATCCACTGAAGCTTTCTTT
>many|TRBJ2-1|TRBV10-3|TRBD2
CAITTGTSGVNEQFF
TGTGCCATCACCACTGGGACTAGCGGGGTCAATGAGCAGTTCTTC
>few|TRBJ2-7|TRBV29-1|-
CSVGELGYEQYF
TGCAGCGTTGGAGAATTAGGGTACGAGCAGTACTTC
>many|TRBJ2-3|TRBV9|TRBD2
CASNRLAGRTDTQYF
TGTGCCAGCAACCGACTAGCGGGACGCACAGATACGCAGTATTTT
>-|TRBJ1-1|TRBV20-1|-
CSARDMAGKNTEAFF
TGCAGTGCTAGAGATATGGCAGGGAAGAACACTGAAGCTTTCTTT
>few|TRBJ2-7|TRBV7-9|TRBD2
CASSPRVAGPSYEQYF
TGTGCCAGCAGCCCCCGGGTAGCGGGCCCCTCCTACGAGCAGTACTTC
>many|TRBJ2-2|TRBV6-6|TRBD1
CASRLLQGLNTGELFF
TGTGCCAGCAGGCTCCTACAGGGGCTTAACACCGGGGAGCTGTTTTTT
>many|TRBJ2-3|TRBV5-1|TRBD2
CASSFEAGGPTDTQYF
TGCGCCAGCAGCTTTGAAGCGGGAGGGCCCACAGATACGCAGTATTTT
>many|TRBJ1-1|TRBV29-1|-
CSVVGQMNTEAFF
TGCAGCGTTGTCGGTCAGATGAACACTGAAGCTTTCTTT
>many|TRBJ1-5|TRBV20-1|-
CSAKRTPRNQPQNF
TGCAGTGCTAAACGGACCCCACGCAATCAGCCCCAGAATTTT
>-|TRBJ2-5|TRBV7-2|-
CASSLWGRQETQYF
TGTGCCAGCAGCTTATGGGGAAGACAAGAGACCCAGTACTTC
>many|TRBJ2-2|TRBV20-1|TRBD2
CSARAWDYKDGELFF
TGCAGTGCTAGAGCTTGGGACTACAAGGACGGGGAGCTGTTTTTT
>many|TRBJ2-1|TRBV10-3|-
CAISEWRDSTEQFF
TGTGCCATCAGTGAGTGGCGGGATAGTACTGAGCAGTTCTTC
>many|TRBJ1-3|TRBV3-1|-
CASSQVGASGNTIYF
TGTGCCAGCAGCCAAGTAGGGGCTTCTGGAAACACCATATATTTT
>many|TRBJ1-2|TRBV29-1|-
CSVKTGLDYGYTF
TGCAGCGTAAAGACAGGATTGGACTATGGCTACACCTTC
>many|TRBJ1-1|TRBV10-3|-
CAISEGSGAEAFF
TGTGCCATCAGTGAGGGTTCAGGCGCTGAAGCTTTCTTT
>-|TRBJ1-1|TRBV5-6|-
CASSFRRTLNTEAFF
TGTGCCAGCAGCTTTCGACGGACTCTGAACACTGAAGCTTTCTTT
>many|TRBJ1-6|TRBV2|TRBD1
CASSIRTGDSPLHF
TGTGCCAGCAGTATAAGGACAGGGGACTCACCCCTCCACTTT
>many|TRBJ2-1|TRBV27|-
CASSLTQPEDNEQFF
TGTGCCAGCAGCCTAACGCAACCTGAGGACAATGAGCAGTTCTTC
>many|TRBJ2-3|TRBV7-2|-
CASSFAGTITDTQYF
TGTGCCAGCAGCTTTGCCGGGACAATCACAGATACGCAGTATTTT
>many|TRBJ1-2|TRBV7-2|-
CASSLAAGDGYTF
TGTGCCAGCAGCTTAGCGGCAGGGGATGGCTACACCTTC
>many|TRBJ2-3|TRBV13|TRBD2
CASSFRASGTAWTTDTQYF
TGTGCCAGCAGTTTTAGAGCTAGCGGGACCGCTTGGACGACAGATACGCAGTATTTT
>many|TRBJ2-1|TRBV5-6|TRBD2
CASSHTGLAGGNEQFF
TGTGCCAGCAGCCACACCGGACTAGCGGGAGGCAATGAGCAGTTCTTC
>many|TRBJ2-1|TRBV3-1|TRBD1
CASSQLDRHEQFF
TGTGCCAGCAGCCAATTGGACAGGCATGAGCAGTTCTTC
>many|TRBJ1-2|TRBV12-3/TRBV12-4|TRBD1
CASKGASYGYTF
TGTGCCAGCAAGGGGGCTAGCTATGGCTACACCTTC
>many|TRBJ1-4|TRBV20-1|TRBD1
CSARDLTGGGEKLFF
TGCAGTGCTAGAGACCTGACAGGGGGTGGGGAAAAACTGTTTTTT
>many|TRBJ1-1|TRBV7-9|TRBD1
CASSFETGANTEAFF
TGTGCCAGCAGCTTCGAAACAGGGGCGAACACTGAAGCTTTCTTT
>many|TRBJ1-1|TRBV5-1|TRBD1
CASSLADRENTEAFF
TGCGCCAGCAGCTTGGCAGACAGGGAGAACACTGAAGCTTTCTTT
>many|TRBJ1-1|TRBV5-1|-
CASSDWGLNTEAFF
TGCGCCAGCAGCGATTGGGGTCTGAACACTGAAGCTTTCTTT
>many|TRBJ2-5|TRBV20-1|TRBD1
CSAVRDRQETQYF
TGCAGTGCGGTTCGGGACAGGCAAGAGACCCAGTACTTC
>many|TRBJ2-5|TRBV10-3|-
CAISGGAAVIQYF
TGTGCCATCAGTGGAGGGGCAGCAGTCATCCAGTACTTC
>many|TRBJ2-1|TRBV5-1|TRBD1
CASSLWGQGTNEQFF
TGCGCCAGCAGCTTGTGGGGACAGGGTACGAATGAGCAGTTCTTC
>many|TRBJ1-1|TRBV18|TRBD1
CASSPGQGAEAFF
TGTGCCAGCTCACCCGGACAGGGGGCTGAAGCTTTCTTT
>many|TRBJ2-2|TRBV7-3|-
CASSSQPLDTGELFF
TGTGCCAGCAGCTCCCAACCCTTGGACACCGGGGAGCTGTTTTTT
>many|TRBJ2-5|TRBV20-1|-
CSARTRSETQYF
TGCAGTGCTAGGACTAGATCAGAGACCCAGTACTTC